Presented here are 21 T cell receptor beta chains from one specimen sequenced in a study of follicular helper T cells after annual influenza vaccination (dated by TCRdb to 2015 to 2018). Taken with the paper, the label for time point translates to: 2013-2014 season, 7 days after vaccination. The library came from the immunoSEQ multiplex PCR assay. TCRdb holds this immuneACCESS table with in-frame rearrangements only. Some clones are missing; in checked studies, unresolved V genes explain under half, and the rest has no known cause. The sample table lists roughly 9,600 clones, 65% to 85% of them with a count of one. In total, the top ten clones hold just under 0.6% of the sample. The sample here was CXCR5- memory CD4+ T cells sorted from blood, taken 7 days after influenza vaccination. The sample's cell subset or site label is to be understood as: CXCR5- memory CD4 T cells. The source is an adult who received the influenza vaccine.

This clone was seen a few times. CDR3 sequence (DNA): TGTGCCAGCAGCGTAGGTCAGGGCAACTATGGCTACACCTTC. Protein sequence: CASSVGQGNYGYTF. The J gene is TRBJ1-2, the V gene TRBV9, with D tentatively TRBD1 (5 bases). The CDR3 length is 14 residues. The germline gives CDR1 SGDLS, CDR2 YYNGEE. Trimming took off 0 bases at V and 2 bases at J, with 8 bases between the two ends.

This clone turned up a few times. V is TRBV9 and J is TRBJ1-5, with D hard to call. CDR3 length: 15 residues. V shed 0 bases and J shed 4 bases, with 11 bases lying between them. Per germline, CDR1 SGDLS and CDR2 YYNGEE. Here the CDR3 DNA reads TGTGCCAGCAGCGTAGCTGGCGGCCCAAATCAGCCCCAGCATTTT. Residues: CASSVAGGPNQPQHF. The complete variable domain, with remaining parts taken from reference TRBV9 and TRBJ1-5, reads DSGVTQTPKHLITATGQRVTLRCSPRSGDLSVYWYQQSLDQGLQFLIQYYNGEERAKGNILERFSAQQFPDLHSELNLSSLELGDSALYFCASSVAGGPNQPQHFGDGTRLSIL.

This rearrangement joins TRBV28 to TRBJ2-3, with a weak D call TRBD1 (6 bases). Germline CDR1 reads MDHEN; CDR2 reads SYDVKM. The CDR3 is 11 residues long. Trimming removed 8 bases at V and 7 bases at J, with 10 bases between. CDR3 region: CASGTRNTQYF. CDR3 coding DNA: TGTGCCAGCGGGACACGAAATACGCAGTATTTT.

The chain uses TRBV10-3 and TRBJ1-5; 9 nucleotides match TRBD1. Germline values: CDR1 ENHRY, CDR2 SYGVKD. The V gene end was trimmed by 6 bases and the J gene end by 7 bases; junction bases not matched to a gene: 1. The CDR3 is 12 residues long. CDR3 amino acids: CAIRDRGQPQHF. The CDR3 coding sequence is TGTGCCATCAGGGACAGGGGCCAGCCCCAGCATTTT.

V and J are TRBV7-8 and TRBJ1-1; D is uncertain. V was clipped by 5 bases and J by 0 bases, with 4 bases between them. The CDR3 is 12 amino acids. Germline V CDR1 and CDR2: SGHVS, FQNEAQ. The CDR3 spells CASSILNTEAFF. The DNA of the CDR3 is TGTGCCAGCAGCATCCTGAACACTGAAGCTTTCTTT. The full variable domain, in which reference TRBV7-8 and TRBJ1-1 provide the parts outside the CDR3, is GAGVSQSPRYKVAKRGQDVALRCDPISGHVSLFWYQQALGQGPEFLTYFQNEAQLDKSGLPSDRFFAERPEGSVSTLKIQRTQQEDSAVYLCASSILNTEAFFGQGTRLTVV.

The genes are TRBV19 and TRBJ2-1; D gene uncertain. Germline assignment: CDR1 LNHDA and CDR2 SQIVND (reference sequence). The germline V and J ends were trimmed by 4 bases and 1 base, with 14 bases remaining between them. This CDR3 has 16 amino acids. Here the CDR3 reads CASSSGNRISYNEQFF. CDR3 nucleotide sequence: TGTGCCAGTAGTAGTGGTAACCGAATATCCTACAATGAGCAGTTCTTC.

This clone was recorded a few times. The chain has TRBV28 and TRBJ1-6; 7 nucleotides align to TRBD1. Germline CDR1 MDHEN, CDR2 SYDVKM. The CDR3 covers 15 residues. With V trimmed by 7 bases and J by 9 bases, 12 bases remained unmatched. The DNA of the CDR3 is TGTGCCAGCACCTCTCCAGACAGGGACGGTTCACCCCTCCACTTT. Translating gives CASTSPDRDGSPLHF.

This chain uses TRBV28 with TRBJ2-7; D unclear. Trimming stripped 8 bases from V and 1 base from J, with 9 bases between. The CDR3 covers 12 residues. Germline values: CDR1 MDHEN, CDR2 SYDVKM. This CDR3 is CASGVLSYEQYF. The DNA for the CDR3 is TGTGCCAGCGGGGTTTTGTCCTACGAGCAGTACTTC.

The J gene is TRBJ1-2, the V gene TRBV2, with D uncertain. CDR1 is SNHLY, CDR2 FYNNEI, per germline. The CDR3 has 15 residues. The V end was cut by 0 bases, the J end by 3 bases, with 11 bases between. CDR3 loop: CASSEALYSDYGYTF. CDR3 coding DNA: TGTGCCAGCAGTGAAGCGCTTTACTCCGACTATGGCTACACCTTC. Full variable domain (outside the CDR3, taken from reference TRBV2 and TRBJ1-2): EPEVTQTPSHQVTQMGQEVILRCVPISNHLYFYWYRQILGQKVEFLVSFYNNEISEKSEIFDDQFSVERPDGSNFTLKIRSTKLEDSAMYFCASSEALYSDYGYTFGSGTRLTVV.

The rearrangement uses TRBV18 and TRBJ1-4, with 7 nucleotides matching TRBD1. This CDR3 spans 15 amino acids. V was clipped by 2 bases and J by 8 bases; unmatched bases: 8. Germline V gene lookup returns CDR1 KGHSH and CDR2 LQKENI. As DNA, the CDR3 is TGTGCCAGCTCACCAAACAGGGGAGTATACGAAAAACTGTTTTTT. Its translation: CASSPNRGVYEKLFF.

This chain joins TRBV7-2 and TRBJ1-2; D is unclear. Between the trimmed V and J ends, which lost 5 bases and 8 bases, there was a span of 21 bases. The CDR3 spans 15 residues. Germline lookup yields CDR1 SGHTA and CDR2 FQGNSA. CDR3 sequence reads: CASSAPGIPRWGYTF. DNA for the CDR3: TGTGCCAGCAGCGCGCCAGGCATCCCTCGCTGGGGCTACACCTTC.

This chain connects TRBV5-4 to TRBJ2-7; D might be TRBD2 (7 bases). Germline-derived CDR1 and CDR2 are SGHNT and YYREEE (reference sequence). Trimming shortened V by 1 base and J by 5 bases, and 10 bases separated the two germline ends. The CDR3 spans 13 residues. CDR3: CASSLTGRDEQYF. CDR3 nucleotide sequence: TGTGCCAGCAGCTTGACAGGGAGGGACGAGCAGTACTTC.

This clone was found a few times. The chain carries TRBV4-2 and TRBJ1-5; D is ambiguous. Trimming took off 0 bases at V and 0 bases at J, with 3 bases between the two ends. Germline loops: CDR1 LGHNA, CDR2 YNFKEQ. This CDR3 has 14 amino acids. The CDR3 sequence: CASSQEGSNQPQHF. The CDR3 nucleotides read TGTGCCAGCAGCCAAGAGGGTAGCAATCAGCCCCAGCATTTT.

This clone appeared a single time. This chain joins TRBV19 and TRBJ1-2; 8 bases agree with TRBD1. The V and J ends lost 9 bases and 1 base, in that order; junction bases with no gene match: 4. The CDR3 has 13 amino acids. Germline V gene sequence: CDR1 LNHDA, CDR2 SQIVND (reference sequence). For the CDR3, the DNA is TGTGCCAGCTGGGACAGGCTTAACTATGGCTACACCTTC. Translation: CASWDRLNYGYTF.

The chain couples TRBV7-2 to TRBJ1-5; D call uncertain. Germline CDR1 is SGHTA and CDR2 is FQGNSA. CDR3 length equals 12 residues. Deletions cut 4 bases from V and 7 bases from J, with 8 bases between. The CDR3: CASSYYGQPQHF. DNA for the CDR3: TGTGCCAGCAGCTACTATGGCCAGCCCCAGCATTTT.

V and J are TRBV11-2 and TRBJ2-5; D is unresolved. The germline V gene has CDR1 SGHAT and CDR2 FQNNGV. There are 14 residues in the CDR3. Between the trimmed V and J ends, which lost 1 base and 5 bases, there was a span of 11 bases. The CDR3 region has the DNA TGTGCCAGCAGCTTAGGAAGCGCCGCGGAGACCCAGTACTTC. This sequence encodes CASSLGSAAETQYF.

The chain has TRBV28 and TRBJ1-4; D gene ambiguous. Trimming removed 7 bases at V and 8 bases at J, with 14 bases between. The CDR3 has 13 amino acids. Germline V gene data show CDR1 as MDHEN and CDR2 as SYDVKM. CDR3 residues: CASTQFKGEKLFF. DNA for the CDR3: TGTGCCAGCACCCAGTTCAAGGGCGAAAAACTGTTTTTT.

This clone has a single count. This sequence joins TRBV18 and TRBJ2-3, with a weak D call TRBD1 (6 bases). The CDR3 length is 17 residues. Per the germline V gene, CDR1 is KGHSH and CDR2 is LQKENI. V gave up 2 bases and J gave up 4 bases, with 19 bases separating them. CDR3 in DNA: TGTGCCAGCTCACCATTACCCCCGGACAGTTTGCCAGATACGCAGTATTTT. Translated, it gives CASSPLPPDSLPDTQYF.

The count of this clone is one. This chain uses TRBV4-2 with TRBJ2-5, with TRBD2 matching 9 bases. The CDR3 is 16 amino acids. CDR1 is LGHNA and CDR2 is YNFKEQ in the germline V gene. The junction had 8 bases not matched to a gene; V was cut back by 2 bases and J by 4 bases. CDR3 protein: CASSQTGGAGGETQYF. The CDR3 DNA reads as TGTGCCAGCAGCCAAACGGGGGGAGCGGGAGGAGAGACCCAGTACTTC.

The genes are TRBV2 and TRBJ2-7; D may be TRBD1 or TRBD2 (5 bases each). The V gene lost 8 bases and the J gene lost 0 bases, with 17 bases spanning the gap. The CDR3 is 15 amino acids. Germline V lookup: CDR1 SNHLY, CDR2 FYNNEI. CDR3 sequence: CASGGSAKSSYEQYF. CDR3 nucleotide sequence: TGTGCCAGCGGGGGATCCGCAAAGAGCTCCTACGAGCAGTACTTC. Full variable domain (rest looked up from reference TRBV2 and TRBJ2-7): EPEVTQTPSHQVTQMGQEVILRCVPISNHLYFYWYRQILGQKVEFLVSFYNNEISEKSEIFDDQFSVERPDGSNFTLKIRSTKLEDSAMYFCASGGSAKSSYEQYFGPGTRLTVT.

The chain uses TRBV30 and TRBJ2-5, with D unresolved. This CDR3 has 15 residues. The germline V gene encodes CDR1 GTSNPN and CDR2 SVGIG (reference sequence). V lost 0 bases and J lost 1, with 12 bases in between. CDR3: CAWSVRMGAQETQYF. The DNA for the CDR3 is TGTGCCTGGAGTGTACGTATGGGTGCCCAAGAGACCCAGTACTTC.